These 27 T cell receptor beta chains were all obtained from the same sample, sequenced in a study of Graves' ophthalmopathy and Graves' hyperthyroidism (dated by TCRdb to 2016 to 2019). The sequencer listed for this sample is Illumina HiSeq 2000. For repertoire sequencing, TCR beta CDR3 regions were amplified from RNA transcripts. The first round of RT-PCR was done with HTBI primers and the Qiagen OneStep RT-PCR kit, and was followed by a second round of multiplex PCR, then size selection and purification. TCRdb passed the public sequencing reads through fastp at Q25 and MiXCR, retaining productive beta sequences. CDR3 protein sequences are deduplicated, and each keeps its most common genes and DNA. In all, the sample holds just over 600,000 distinct CDR3 sequences, and 22% of those were seen once. The ten largest clones take up approximately 6.5% of the sample. Material: peripheral blood. All receptors come from a woman in her late teens or twenties with stable Graves' hyperthyroidism. Some clones in this sample may be carry-over from other donors' samples. Donor details come from another sample of the same person, matched by shared clones.

The table lists this clonotype with many counts. The J gene is TRBJ1-5, the V gene TRBV28; perhaps TRBD1 as D (5 bases). The CDR3 consists of 13 residues. V shed 6 bases and J shed 6 bases, with 12 bases lying between them. CDR1 and CDR2 (germline): MDHEN, SYDVKM. The CDR3 here is CASRSGIGQPQHF. As DNA, the CDR3 is TGTGCCAGCAGGTCAGGGATTGGTCAGCCCCAGCATTTT.

This clonotype was counted at least ten times. V and J are TRBV12-3 or TRBV12-4 and TRBJ2-7; 13 nucleotides match TRBD2. The CDR3 covers 16 residues. The trim removed 0 bases at V and 4 bases at J, leaving 3 bases unmatched. CDR3 bases: TGTGCCAGCAGTTTAGCCCGGACTAGCGGGAGATACGAGCAGTACTTC. This sequence encodes CASSLARTSGRYEQYF.

This clonotype was observed at least ten times. This sequence joins TRBV5-1 and TRBJ2-7; 10 bases fit TRBD2. The CDR3 spans 15 residues. Germline V gives CDR1 SGHRS, CDR2 YFSETQ. V shed 4 bases and J 7 bases; nucleotides not matched to a gene: 11. The CDR3 bases are TGCGCCAGCAGCCCGCTAGCGGGAGCCGCCCTTGAGCAGTACTTC. Translating gives CASSPLAGAALEQYF.

This clonotype was counted at least ten times. The chain joins TRBV7-9 to TRBJ2-5; D may be TRBD2 (6 bases). The CDR3 length is 13 residues. The germline V and J ends were trimmed by 8 bases and 4 bases, with 14 bases remaining between them. Germline CDR1 is SEHNR and CDR2 is FQNEAQ (reference sequence). The CDR3 DNA reads as TGTGCCAGCCTCGTAGGAGGGATAGAGACCCAGTACTTC. It translates to CASLVGGIETQYF.

This clonotype was recorded at least ten times. The chain combines TRBV6-5 with TRBJ1-2; 7 bases agree with TRBD1. In germline, CDR1 is MNHEY, CDR2 SVGAGI. The CDR3 runs 16 residues. V gave up 1 base and J gave up 0 bases; unmatched junction bases: 5. The CDR3 is CASSYLGDRANYGYTF. For the CDR3, the DNA is TGTGCCAGCAGTTACTTGGGGGACAGAGCTAACTATGGCTACACCTTC.

This clonotype was observed at least ten times. This chain joins TRBV29-1 and TRBJ2-7, with 9 nucleotides matching TRBD1. V shed 6 bases, J shed 3 bases, and the junction held 12 bases outside the gene matches. Germline values: CDR1 SQVTM, CDR2 ANQGSEA. CDR3 size: 15 residues. The DNA for the CDR3 is TGCAGCGTGGATGTACCCGGGACAGGGAGCTACGAGCAGTACTTC. Translation gives CSVDVPGTGSYEQYF.

The J gene is TRBJ2-5, the V gene TRBV3-1; D uncertain. Trimming took 8 bases from V and 5 from J, leaving 9 bases between them. This CDR3 comprises 11 residues. From germline, CDR1 is LGHDT and CDR2 YNNKEL (reference sequence). The CDR3 sequence is CASRVSETQYF. In DNA, the CDR3 is TGTGCCAGCCGGGTGTCGGAGACCCAGTACTTC.

This clonotype was detected many times. The chain uses TRBV7-3 and TRBJ2-7; 7 nucleotides match TRBD1. The CDR3 runs 15 residues. J was trimmed by 2 bases and V by 6 bases; bases with no gene match: 10. Germline V gives CDR1 SGHTA, CDR2 FQGTGA. In nucleotides, the CDR3 is TGTGCCAGCAGGACCACGGGACAGCCAACCTACGAGCAGTACTTC. Translated, it gives CASRTTGQPTYEQYF.

The chain has TRBV24-1 and TRBJ1-1, with unresolved D. This CDR3 spans 11 amino acids. Trimming cost V 12 bases and J 6 bases, with 13 bases left between them. Germline loops: CDR1 KGHDR, CDR2 SFDVKD. The CDR3 coding sequence is TGTGCCCCCAAACGGGGTTCTGAAGCTTTCTTT. Its translation is CAPKRGSEAFF.

This clonotype showed up just a few times. The V call is TRBV4-3, the J call TRBJ1-1; tentative D call: TRBD1 (5 bases). The germline V gene has CDR1 LGHNA and CDR2 YSLEER. V was pared by 4 bases and J by 8 bases, with 11 bases between. CDR3 length: 12 residues. In DNA, the CDR3 is TGCGCCAGCAGCCCCTTTGGGGGGGAAGCTTTCTTT. Protein product: CASSPFGGEAFF.

This clonotype occurred many times. This chain links TRBV30 with TRBJ1-1; D is undetermined. Germline lookup yields CDR1 GTSNPN and CDR2 SVGIG (reference sequence). The CDR3 loop spans 13 amino acids. Trimming left V 4 bases short and J 1 base short, with 10 bases between. The CDR3 here is CAWTMTANTEAFF. As DNA, the CDR3 is TGTGCCTGGACTATGACGGCGAACACTGAAGCTTTCTTT.

The chain joins TRBV7-9 to TRBJ1-6; 8 bases align to TRBD1. Germline V gene data show CDR1 as SEHNR and CDR2 as FQNEAQ (reference sequence). This CDR3 has 17 residues. V lost 4 bases, J lost 0 bases, and 5 bases stayed unmatched. The CDR3 region has the DNA TGTGCCAGCAGCTCTTGGACAGGGAGCTCCTATAATTCACCCCTCCACTTT. As protein: CASSSWTGSSYNSPLHF.

J is TRBJ2-2 and V is TRBV20-1; no definite D call. Germline loops: CDR1 DFQATT, CDR2 SNEGSKA (reference sequence). The CDR3 extends over 15 amino acids. The V gene lost 1 base and the J gene lost 1 base, with 10 bases spanning the gap. Here the CDR3 reads CSARGRRRNTGELFF. In DNA, the CDR3 is TGCAGTGCTAGAGGGCGGCGGCGGAACACCGGGGAGCTGTTTTTT.

This clonotype was observed many times. This chain joins TRBV2 and TRBJ2-7; TRBD1 matches at 7 bases. Germline V gives CDR1 SNHLY, CDR2 FYNNEI. V was pared by 9 bases and J by 2 bases, with 4 bases of the junction left unmatched. The CDR3 length is 12 residues. For the CDR3, the DNA is TGTGCCAGTCGGGACAGCCCCTACGAGCAGTACTTC. Translating gives CASRDSPYEQYF.

V and J are TRBV5-1 and TRBJ2-5, with 7 positions matching TRBD1. The CDR3 is 14 residues long. CDR1 is SGHRS, CDR2 YFSETQ, per germline. V lost 4 bases, J lost 2 bases, and 5 bases stayed unmatched. The CDR3 loop reads CASSRDSSQETQYF. The CDR3, as DNA: TGCGCCAGCAGCCGGGACAGCTCGCAAGAGACCCAGTACTTC.

This clonotype occurred many times. V usage is TRBV6-1 and J usage is TRBJ1-2; D is ambiguous. The CDR3 consists of 14 residues. V gave up 6 bases and J gave up 5 bases, with 16 bases separating them. CDR1 MNHNS and CDR2 SASEGT come from the germline V gene. CDR3 DNA: TGTGCCAGCAGGCCTCGTATGAAAGCTTATGGCTACACCTTC. Protein sequence: CASRPRMKAYGYTF.

This clonotype was seen at least ten times. The chain has TRBV11-2 and TRBJ2-5; tentative D call: TRBD2 (5 bases). V lost 4 bases to trimming and J lost 4 bases, with 13 bases between them. Germline CDR1 reads SGHAT; CDR2 reads FQNNGV. The CDR3 totals 14 residues. Here the CDR3 reads CASSSPAGRETQYF. As DNA, the CDR3 is TGTGCCAGCAGCTCCCCTGCGGGTCGAGAGACCCAGTACTTC.

This chain joins TRBV6-1 and TRBJ2-7; D call uncertain. CDR3 length: 14 residues. CDR1 and CDR2 from the germline V gene are MNHNS and SASEGT. V dropped 7 bases and J dropped 0 bases, with 13 bases sitting between them. In DNA form, the CDR3 reads TGTGCCAGCACCCTCACCGACGTCTCCTACGAGCAGTACTTC. Its translation: CASTLTDVSYEQYF.

Ten or more counts support this clonotype. A junction boundary mismatches the germline segment, possibly from a read error. The chain couples TRBV20-1 to TRBJ1-2; unclear D gene. CDR3 length: 13 residues. Germline lookup yields CDR1 DFQATT and CDR2 SNEGSKA (reference sequence). The CDR3 spells CSARGPANYGYAF. The CDR3 bases are TGCAGTGCTAGAGGGCCAGCTAACTATGGCTACGCCTTC.

This clonotype was found a few times. The genes are TRBV24-1 and TRBJ2-5, with D unresolved. V lost 12 bases and J lost 4, with 11 bases in between. The CDR3 sequence is 11 residues long. CDR1 KGHDR and CDR2 SFDVKD come from the germline V gene. This CDR3 is CAVHWGETQYF. DNA for the CDR3: TGTGCCGTCCACTGGGGAGAGACCCAGTACTTC.

At least ten counts were recorded for this clonotype. V usage is TRBV29-1 and J usage is TRBJ2-5, with D perhaps TRBD1 (7 bases). Germline CDR1 and CDR2: SQVTM and ANQGSEA. V shed 1 base and J shed 5 bases, with 11 bases lying between them. CDR3 length: 13 amino acids. CDR3 loop: CSVEAGGMETQYF. Written as DNA, the CDR3 is TGCAGCGTTGAAGCAGGGGGGATGGAGACCCAGTACTTC.

The genes are TRBV5-6 and TRBJ1-1; no clear D. V gave up 1 base and J gave up 0 bases, with 10 bases separating them. This CDR3 has 15 amino acids. From germline, CDR1 is SGHDT and CDR2 YYEEEE. CDR3 sequence (DNA): TGTGCCAGCAGCTTGCGTCGGCAAATGAACACTGAAGCTTTCTTT. Encoded protein: CASSLRRQMNTEAFF.

This clonotype came up many times. CDR3 coding DNA: TGTGCCAGCAGTGAGGACAGGGGGCGAAAAACTGAAGCTTTCTTT. This encodes CASSEDRGRKTEAFF. The chain recombines TRBV28 with TRBJ1-1, with 11 positions matching TRBD1. CDR1 MDHEN and CDR2 SYDVKM come from the germline V gene. The CDR3 extends over 15 amino acids. V dropped 5 bases and J dropped 5; count of bases not matched to a gene: 7.

In this sample, this clonotype turned up many times. The chain links TRBV4-1 to TRBJ1-1; 7 positions agree with TRBD1. The length of the CDR3 is 18 residues. The germline gives CDR1 MGHRA, CDR2 YSYEKL. V trimming: 3 bases; J trimming: 1 base; junction bases outside the gene matches: 14. CDR3: CASSHRQGEMLWNTEAFF. CDR3 bases: TGCGCCAGCAGCCACCGACAGGGTGAGATGTTGTGGAACACTGAAGCTTTCTTT.

The genes are TRBV6-1 and TRBJ1-1; 7 positions match TRBD1. The V segment lost 8 bases and the J segment 6 bases; nucleotides outside the gene matches: 9. CDR1 MNHNS and CDR2 SASEGT come from the germline V gene. There are 13 residues in the CDR3. The DNA for the CDR3 is TGTGCCAGCTCAGCAGGGGGTCTCTCTGAAGCTTTCTTT. It codes for CASSAGGLSEAFF.

This clonotype showed up many times. The V and J genes are TRBV19 and TRBJ2-5, with a possible D match to TRBD1 (6 bases). CDR1 is LNHDA, CDR2 SQIVND, per germline (reference sequence). This CDR3 region has 15 residues. The V and J ends lost 1 base and 0 bases respectively, with 9 bases between them. CDR3 region: CASSIAGQHQETQYF. The CDR3 DNA reads TGTGCCAGTAGTATAGCTGGACAGCACCAAGAGACCCAGTACTTC.

This clonotype occurred many times. This chain links TRBV20-1 with TRBJ1-1; a weak D match, TRBD1 (6 bases). Trimming stripped 3 bases from V and 3 bases from J, with 11 bases between. Looked up from germline, CDR1 is DFQATT and CDR2 is SNEGSKA (reference sequence). The CDR3 is 13 residues long. The CDR3 region has the DNA TGCAGTGCTAGCAGGGGTTGGGACACTGAAGCTTTCTTT. Amino acids: CSASRGWDTEAFF.